These 25 T cell receptor beta chains were all obtained from the same sample, sequenced in a study of shared clonotypes between healthy human individuals (TCRdb year 2020). For the CD8 naive samples, CD45RO-negative cells were positively selected for CCR7, yielding a CD45RA+CCR7+ population from which TemRA cells were excluded. The receptor library was made with the immunoSEQ multiplex PCR assay. What TCRdb holds here is the immuneACCESS table cut down to in-frame rearrangements. Part of the clones is not present; checked against another copy, under half of the missing clones reflect an unresolved V gene, and the others are unexplained. For this sample there are around 1.9 million clones; 93% appear just once. The top ten hold less than 2% of the sample. The sequenced sample was naive CD8+ T cells from PBMCs. The cell subset or site label of this sample denotes: CD45RA+CCR7+. These TCRs come from a man aged 18 to 35 in good health. Some clones in this sample may be carry-over from other donors' samples.

This clone appeared a single time. V is TRBV11-2 and J is TRBJ2-1; D possibly corresponds to TRBD2 (6 bases). This CDR3 is 18 amino acids long. V was cut by 1 base and J by 6 bases, with 22 bases left in between. Germline CDR1 and CDR2: SGHAT and FQNNGV. This CDR3 is CASSLGYPRGAAGNEQFF. CDR3 DNA: TGTGCCAGCAGCTTAGGGTACCCCCGCGGGGCCGCCGGCAATGAGCAGTTCTTC.

Written as DNA, the CDR3 is TGTGCCAGTAGTTCCCGGGTCAGGGGTATGAACACTGAAGCTTTCTTT. It codes for CASSSRVRGMNTEAFF. This chain uses TRBV19 with TRBJ1-1; D might be TRBD1 (6 bases). The length of the CDR3 is 16 residues. Germline loops: CDR1 LNHDA, CDR2 SQIVND (reference sequence). V was cut by 5 bases and J by 0 bases, with 16 bases left in between.

The V and J genes are TRBV29-1 and TRBJ2-3, with D hard to call. CDR1 and CDR2 (germline): SQVTM, ANQGSEA. The V end lost 2 bases, the J end lost 3 bases, and 12 bases lay between the germline ends. The CDR3 is 14 amino acids. The CDR3 bases are TGCAGCGTTGAACTCCGATTCGGTACAGATACGCAGTATTTT. Its translation: CSVELRFGTDTQYF.

The chain links TRBV11-3 to TRBJ2-1; 9 nucleotides line up with TRBD2. Trimming removed 4 bases from V and 4 bases from J; junction bases left unmatched: 11. CDR1 is SGHNT, CDR2 YENEEA, per germline. This CDR3 is 17 amino acids long. The CDR3, as DNA: TGTGCCAGCAGCTCCCGGACAGCGGGAGGAACGTACAATGAGCAGTTCTTC. Amino acids: CASSSRTAGGTYNEQFF.

V gene TRBV28 combines with J gene TRBJ2-7; no clear D gene. CDR1 and CDR2 from the germline V gene are MDHEN and SYDVKM. Trimming stripped 3 bases from V and 4 bases from J, with 16 bases between. The CDR3 extends over 15 amino acids. The DNA for the CDR3 is TGTGCCAGCAGTTTTCCGGGTTCAGCAAGATACGAGCAGTACTTC. Translation gives CASSFPGSARYEQYF.

CDR3 region: CATSRGLAVQETQYF. In nucleotides, the CDR3 is TGTGCCACCAGCAGGGGGCTGGCGGTCCAAGAGACCCAGTACTTC. The J gene is TRBJ2-5, the V gene TRBV15, with D perhaps TRBD1 (5 bases). CDR3 length equals 15 residues. Germline CDR1 and CDR2: LNHNV and YYDKDF (reference sequence). The V and J ends lost 3 bases and 1 base respectively, with 12 bases between them.

The chain has TRBV9 and TRBJ2-5; TRBD1 might be the D (6 bases). Germline V gene sequence: CDR1 SGDLS, CDR2 YYNGEE. Trimming shortened V by 0 bases and J by 5 bases, and 17 bases separated the two germline ends. The CDR3 loop spans 16 amino acids. Here the CDR3 reads CASSVEGRGLWETQYF. In DNA, the CDR3 is TGTGCCAGCAGCGTAGAGGGCAGGGGTCTGTGGGAGACCCAGTACTTC.

As to this clone: This clone may be a read error of a much larger clone one base away. Additional DNA sequences in this sample encode the identical CDR3. This chain links TRBV7-2 with TRBJ2-7; D not certain. This CDR3 has 11 amino acids. Germline CDR1 reads SGHTA; CDR2 reads FQGNSA. Deletions cut 5 bases from V and 2 bases from J, with 4 bases between. The CDR3: CASSPAYEQYF. The CDR3 nucleotides are TGTGCCAGCAGCCCCGCCTACGAGCAGTACTTC.

This chain uses TRBV15 with TRBJ1-4, with D tentatively TRBD1 (5 bases). The V gene lost 8 bases and the J gene lost 2 bases, with 12 bases spanning the gap. From germline, CDR1 is LNHNV and CDR2 YYDKDF (reference sequence). The CDR3 length is 14 residues. In nucleotides, the CDR3 is TGTGCCACCCCCGCTGAGGGGACTAATGAAAAACTGTTTTTT. Translating gives CATPAEGTNEKLFF.

This rearrangement joins TRBV9 to TRBJ2-7, with 8 bases fitting TRBD1. CDR3 length: 16 residues. V shed 4 bases, J shed 4 bases, and the junction held 13 bases outside the gene matches. Germline V gives CDR1 SGDLS, CDR2 YYNGEE. The CDR3 DNA sequence: TGTGCCAGCAGCAATCGGGACAGGTCGCCCTCTTACGAGCAGTACTTC. Translating gives CASSNRDRSPSYEQYF.

V usage is TRBV13 and J usage is TRBJ2-7; 9 bases match TRBD1. Looked up from germline, CDR1 is PRHDT and CDR2 is FYEKMQ (reference sequence). Trimming removed 5 bases from V and 6 bases from J; junction bases left unmatched: 8. The CDR3 has 14 residues. In nucleotides, the CDR3 is TGTGCCAGCAGCCTGACAGGGGGAACCAGCGAGCAGTACTTC. Its translation: CASSLTGGTSEQYF.

This sequence joins TRBV27 and TRBJ2-1, with 8 nucleotides matching TRBD2. Germline assignment: CDR1 MNHEY and CDR2 SMNVEV (reference sequence). V lost 3 bases, J lost 0 bases, and 4 bases stayed unmatched. The CDR3 extends over 16 amino acids. The CDR3 DNA follows: TGTGCCAGCAGTTTTAGCGGGGCCTACTCCTACAATGAGCAGTTCTTC. Translated, it gives CASSFSGAYSYNEQFF.

The J gene is TRBJ1-1, the V gene TRBV5-1; weak D call: TRBD1 (5 bases). Germline V gives CDR1 SGHRS, CDR2 YFSETQ. The germline V and J ends were trimmed by 1 base and 1 base, with 14 bases remaining between them. This CDR3 is built from 16 residues. CDR3 in amino acids: CASSLIVRDGNTEAFF. CDR3 DNA: TGCGCCAGCAGCTTGATAGTCCGGGACGGGAACACTGAAGCTTTCTTT. Full variable domain (outside the CDR3, taken from reference TRBV5-1 and TRBJ1-1): KAGVTQTPRYLIKTRGQQVTLSCSPISGHRSVSWYQQTPGQGLQFLFEYFSETQRNKGNFPGRFSGRQFSNSRSEMNVSTLELGDSALYLCASSLIVRDGNTEAFFGQGTRLTVV.

CDR3 protein: CASSYVHEQYF. Here the CDR3 DNA reads TGTGCCAGCAGTTACGTCCACGAGCAGTACTTC. The J gene is TRBJ2-7, the V gene TRBV6-5; D ambiguous. CDR3 length: 11 amino acids. Between the trimmed V and J ends, which lost 2 bases and 5 bases, there was a span of 4 bases. The germline V gene has CDR1 MNHEY and CDR2 SVGAGI.

The V gene is TRBV4-1, the J gene TRBJ2-1; 8 nucleotides line up with TRBD1. There are 16 residues in the CDR3. Germline V lookup: CDR1 MGHRA, CDR2 YSYEKL. V was clipped by 5 bases and J by 2 bases; unmatched bases: 8. The CDR3 sequence: CASSSRVDRAYNEQFF. The CDR3 DNA reads as TGCGCCAGCAGCTCACGGGTGGACAGGGCCTACAATGAGCAGTTCTTC.

The DNA of the CDR3 is TGTGCCAGCACTCCGGGGTGGAGGGTCTACGAGCAGTACTTC. The encoded protein is CASTPGWRVYEQYF. The chain combines TRBV6-5 with TRBJ2-7; tentative D call: TRBD2 (6 bases). The V end lost 7 bases, the J end lost 3 bases, and 16 bases lay between the germline ends. The germline V gene encodes CDR1 MNHEY and CDR2 SVGAGI. The CDR3 has 14 amino acids.

The chain is built from TRBV9 and TRBJ2-1; D uncertain. The CDR3 sequence is 14 residues long. Trimming stripped 7 bases from V and 1 base from J, with 12 bases between. The germline V gene encodes CDR1 SGDLS and CDR2 YYNGEE. In DNA, the CDR3 is TGTGCCAGCGCCAGAGACGGGTCCTACAATGAGCAGTTCTTC. Encoded protein: CASARDGSYNEQFF.

This clone was picked up one time. This chain uses TRBV5-1 with TRBJ2-5; 16 nucleotides align to TRBD2. The germline V gene encodes CDR1 SGHRS and CDR2 YFSETQ. The CDR3 length is 16 residues. The ends lost 3 bases at V and 4 bases at J; junction bases unmatched: 3. Here the CDR3 reads CASSWGLAGGRETQYF. CDR3 sequence (DNA): TGCGCCAGCAGCTGGGGACTAGCGGGAGGGAGAGAGACCCAGTACTTC.

The chain combines TRBV10-2 with TRBJ2-3; D perhaps matches TRBD2 (7 bases). CDR3 length equals 14 residues. The germline gives CDR1 WSHSY, CDR2 SAAADI. The V end was cut by 10 bases, the J end by 2 bases, with 16 bases between. Here the CDR3 DNA reads TGCGCCACGGCCGGGGGGCCTTACACAGATACGCAGTATTTT. It translates to CATAGGPYTDTQYF.

The rearrangement uses TRBV10-1 and TRBJ2-3; tentatively, D is TRBD2 (6 bases). This CDR3 has 16 amino acids. Trimming stripped 4 bases from V and 6 bases from J, with 20 bases between. CDR1 and CDR2 from the germline V gene are WNHNN and SYGVQD (reference sequence). Here the CDR3 DNA reads TGCGCCAGCAGTGGGCCGGGACTCATAAGGGTTGATACGCAGTATTTT. It yields the protein CASSGPGLIRVDTQYF.

The chain joins TRBV27 to TRBJ2-5, with unresolved D. The CDR3 runs 13 residues. The germline V gene encodes CDR1 MNHEY and CDR2 SMNVEV (reference sequence). V lost 6 bases and J lost 2, with 10 bases in between. The CDR3 spells CASRPKGQETQYF. CDR3 bases: TGTGCCAGCAGACCCAAGGGACAAGAGACCCAGTACTTC.

The V call is TRBV28, the J call TRBJ2-3, with 8 bases aligning to TRBD1. From germline, CDR1 is MDHEN and CDR2 SYDVKM. V shed 4 bases and J 5 bases; nucleotides not matched to a gene: 5. The CDR3 sequence is 14 residues long. DNA for the CDR3: TGTGCCAGCAGTTCACAGGGGGGTAGAGATACGCAGTATTTT. Translated: CASSSQGGRDTQYF.

The chain uses TRBV7-9 and TRBJ1-2; D ambiguous. CDR3 length equals 14 residues. Trimming removed 2 bases from V and 8 bases from J, with 15 bases in between. The germline V gene has CDR1 SEHNR and CDR2 FQNEAQ (reference sequence). The CDR3 here is CASSLPGFKGGYTF. CDR3 DNA sequence: TGTGCCAGCAGCTTACCTGGCTTCAAAGGAGGCTACACCTTC.

The chain joins TRBV18 to TRBJ1-2; D not certain. V was shortened by 0 bases and J by 8 bases, with 16 bases between the two germline ends. CDR3 length: 15 amino acids. The V gene's germline CDR1 is KGHSH and CDR2 LQKENI. CDR3 amino acids: CASSPPSEGVWGYTF. CDR3 DNA: TGTGCCAGCTCACCACCCTCCGAGGGAGTGTGGGGCTACACCTTC.

The chain carries TRBV7-6 and TRBJ1-4; perhaps TRBD1 as D (6 bases). The germline V and J ends were trimmed by 1 base and 3 bases, with 12 bases remaining between them. From germline, CDR1 is SGHVS and CDR2 FNYEAQ. The CDR3 has 16 amino acids. The CDR3 DNA reads TGTGCCAGCAGCTTAGTGGGGGGGCGAGCTAATGAAAAACTGTTTTTT. This encodes CASSLVGGRANEKLFF.